This entry is about one T cell receptor beta chain. Its antigen is undetermined. V dropped 4 bases and J dropped 10 bases, with 18 bases sitting between them. CDR1 is SGHDT, CDR2 YYEEEE, per germline. There are 15 residues in the CDR3. The data derive from a study of somatic mutations in cytotoxic T cells in rheumatoid arthritis. Study-wide results and limits: Antigen targets of the expanded CD8+ clones remained unidentified.

The protocol was immunoSEQ multiplex PCR, while the TCRdb copy is restricted to in-frame clones and leaves out a portion. Here the sample spans around 15,000 clones, approximately 80% being singletons. The source material was CD8+ T cells sorted from blood. This sequence joins TRBV5-6 and TRBJ1-6, with D tentatively TRBD1 (5 bases). The receptor was derived from an adult with rheumatoid arthritis. CDR3 nucleotides: TGTGCCAGCAGCCCCGGCGAAGGGGATGGGTCACCCCTCCACTTT. It yields the protein CASSPGEGDGSPLHF.